The 24 T cell receptor beta chains presented below share a single source sample, sequenced in a study of blood T cell repertoires in COVID-19. TCRdb keeps only in-frame clones here, not all; method: immunoSEQ multiplex PCR. The sample consists of 100,000 to 120,000 clones, 82% of them appearing once. The sequenced material came from peripheral blood. These receptors came from a woman at least 80 years old with acute or convalescent COVID-19.

This clone occurred once. This chain connects TRBV10-3 to TRBJ2-1; TRBD2 matches at 7 bases. Germline CDR1 ENHRY, CDR2 SYGVKD. After removal of 4 bases from V and 4 bases from J, the junction contained 13 bases not matched to a gene. The CDR3 spans 17 residues. CDR3 DNA sequence: TGTGCCATCAGTGGTCCATCTAGCGGAGGAAGTTACAATGAGCAGTTCTTC. Its protein is CAISGPSSGGSYNEQFF.

The chain joins TRBV7-9 to TRBJ2-3; D is undetermined. V was cut by 0 bases and J by 6 bases, with 4 bases left in between. From germline, CDR1 is SEHNR and CDR2 FQNEAQ (reference sequence). The CDR3 covers 12 residues. CDR3: CASSLAEDTQYF. CDR3 bases: TGTGCCAGCAGCTTAGCCGAGGATACGCAGTATTTT.

This clone has a handful of counts. V usage is TRBV5-6 and J usage is TRBJ2-2; 8 bases fit TRBD1. The CDR3 has 16 amino acids. The trim removed 0 bases at V and 0 bases at J, leaving 1 base unmatched. Per the germline V gene, CDR1 is SGHDT and CDR2 is YYEEEE. CDR3 loop: CASSLAGGANTGELFF. CDR3 in DNA: TGTGCCAGCAGCTTGGCAGGGGGCGCGAACACCGGGGAGCTGTTTTTT.

As regards this clone: The same CDR3 can be traced to other DNA sequences in this sample. This sequence joins TRBV5-4 and TRBJ2-5, with D tentatively TRBD1 (5 bases). With 0 bases removed from V and 5 bases from J, the gap between germline ends came to 5 bases. The CDR3 contains 12 residues. Germline V gene data show CDR1 as SGHNT and CDR2 as YYREEE (reference sequence). CDR3 sequence: CASSLAGETQYF. DNA of the CDR3: TGTGCCAGCAGCTTGGCAGGGGAGACCCAGTACTTC.

The chain carries TRBV28 and TRBJ2-7; unclear D gene. The CDR3 covers 10 residues. The germline V gene encodes CDR1 MDHEN and CDR2 SYDVKM. Trimming removed 6 bases at V and 5 bases at J, with 5 bases between. The CDR3 DNA is TGTGCCAGCAGCTTCGACGAGCAGTACTTC. Encoded protein: CASSFDEQYF. Full variable domain (remainder filled in from reference TRBV28 and TRBJ2-7): DVKVTQSSRYLVKRTGEKVFLECVQDMDHENMFWYRQDPGLGLRLIYFSYDVKMKEKGDIPEGYSVSREKKERFSLILESASTNQTSMYLCASSFDEQYFGPGTRLTVT.

The chain carries TRBV30 and TRBJ1-1, with 7 bases fitting TRBD1. This CDR3 is built from 14 residues. From germline, CDR1 is GTSNPN and CDR2 SVGIG (reference sequence). V was clipped by 2 bases and J by 5 bases; unmatched bases: 8. The CDR3 nucleotides read TGTGCCTGGAGTCCAGGGGGTAGCCTTACTGAAGCTTTCTTT. This gives the protein CAWSPGGSLTEAFF. Filled out from reference TRBV30 and TRBJ1-1, the complete variable domain reads SQTIHQWPATLVQPVGSPLSLECTVEGTSNPNLYWYRQAAGRGLQLLFYSVGIGQISSEVPQNLSASRPQDRQFILSSKKLLLSDSGFYLCAWSPGGSLTEAFFGQGTRLTVV.

The chain links TRBV6-5 to TRBJ2-7, with TRBD1 matching 8 bases. J was trimmed by 3 bases and V by 7 bases; bases with no gene match: 5. The CDR3 contains 13 residues. Germline CDR1 is MNHEY and CDR2 is SVGAGI. CDR3 bases: TGTGCCAGCAATCGACAGGGGTACTACGAGCAGTACGTC. Amino acids: CASNRQGYYEQYV.

The rearrangement uses TRBV5-1 and TRBJ1-5; D is undetermined. CDR3 length equals 14 residues. CDR1 SGHRS and CDR2 YFSETQ come from the germline V gene. Trimming stripped 0 bases from V and 6 bases from J, with 10 bases between. The CDR3 nucleotides read TGCGCCAGCAGCTTGGCCGGTACCGGTCAGCCCCAGCATTTT. The encoded protein is CASSLAGTGQPQHF.

The CDR3 bases are TGTGCCAGCAGCAAGGGACAGGGAATCGGGGAGCTGTTTTTT. Its protein is CASSKGQGIGELFF. V usage is TRBV11-3 and J usage is TRBJ2-2; TRBD1 aligns across 9 bases. Germline V gene sequence: CDR1 SGHNT, CDR2 YENEEA. The length of the CDR3 is 14 residues. V gave up 5 bases and J gave up 7 bases; unmatched junction bases: 5.

The chain uses TRBV11-2 and TRBJ2-2, with 8 bases that match TRBD2. The germline CDR1 and CDR2 sequences are SGHAT and FQNNGV. J lost 4 bases, V lost 1 base, and 5 bases had no gene match. The CDR3 length is 16 residues. This chain's CDR3 is CASSLAAGATTGELFF. In DNA, the CDR3 is TGTGCCAGCAGCTTAGCAGCGGGAGCGACCACCGGGGAGCTGTTTTTT.

The chain uses TRBV29-1 and TRBJ1-1; D is uncertain. V dropped 5 bases and J dropped 4 bases, with 14 bases sitting between them. The CDR3 length is 13 residues. Germline loops: CDR1 SQVTM, CDR2 ANQGSEA. CDR3 in DNA: TGCAGCGTTAGTGAGGGTGGAAGCACTGAAGCTTTCTTT. Its protein product is CSVSEGGSTEAFF.

The V gene is TRBV6-6, the J gene TRBJ2-2, with TRBD1 matching 7 bases. From germline, CDR1 is MNHNY and CDR2 SVGAGI (reference sequence). V shed 4 bases and J 3 bases; nucleotides not matched to a gene: 5. CDR3 length: 15 residues. The CDR3 DNA reads TGTGCCAGCAGTTCCGGGCAGGGGGACACCGGGGAGCTGTTTTTT. It translates to CASSSGQGDTGELFF.

This chain links TRBV27 with TRBJ1-5; TRBD1 aligns across 8 bases. Trimming cost V 6 bases and J 7 bases; bases outside gene matches: 8. The CDR3 loop spans 14 amino acids. CDR1 MNHEY and CDR2 SMNVEV come from the germline V gene (reference sequence). CDR3 residues: CASRIQGAAQPQHF. As DNA, the CDR3 is TGTGCCAGCAGGATTCAGGGGGCAGCGCAGCCCCAGCATTTT.

J is TRBJ1-4 and V is TRBV25-1, with TRBD1 identical over 10 bases. This CDR3 spans 15 amino acids. V was clipped by 4 bases and J by 8 bases; unmatched bases: 7. CDR1 MGHDK and CDR2 SYGVNS come from the germline V gene. CDR3 loop: CASSARDRGNEKLFF. CDR3 bases: TGTGCCAGCAGTGCGAGGGACAGGGGTAACGAAAAACTGTTTTTT.

The chain has TRBV6-2 or TRBV6-3 and TRBJ2-3; 7 bases are a match to TRBD2. V shed 5 bases, J shed 6 bases, and the junction held 8 bases outside the gene matches. CDR1 is MNHEY and CDR2 is SVGEGT in the germline V gene. The CDR3 totals 14 residues. The CDR3 sequence is CASSVAGVSDTQYF. In DNA form, the CDR3 reads TGTGCCAGCAGTGTGGCGGGGGTCTCGGATACGCAGTATTTT.

This chain connects TRBV19 to TRBJ1-2; D possibly corresponds to TRBD1 (6 bases). V was trimmed by 8 bases and J by 4 bases, leaving 11 bases between them. The length of the CDR3 is 12 residues. Germline CDR1 LNHDA, CDR2 SQIVND (reference sequence). The CDR3 bases are TGTGCCAGTGGGGGGGGCGGCTATGGCTACACCTTC. Its translation is CASGGGGYGYTF.

CDR3 sequence (DNA): TGCGCCAGCAGCTCCACTAGCGGGACTTCAAATGAGCAGTTCTTC. It codes for CASSSTSGTSNEQFF. This chain uses TRBV5-1 with TRBJ2-1, with 10 bases identical to TRBD2. Germline CDR1 and CDR2: SGHRS and YFSETQ. The CDR3 has 15 residues. V lost 3 bases, J lost 7 bases, and 7 bases stayed unmatched.

The chain uses TRBV9 and TRBJ2-5; unclear D gene. Germline V gene lookup returns CDR1 SGDLS and CDR2 YYNGEE. The V gene lost 0 bases and the J gene lost 2 bases, with 8 bases spanning the gap. The CDR3 is 14 residues long. The CDR3 DNA reads TGTGCCAGCAGCGTAGCCCCGACTCAAGAGACCCAGTACTTC. It specifies CASSVAPTQETQYF.

This chain uses TRBV24-1 with TRBJ1-4, with 10 positions matching TRBD1. The CDR3 is made up of 15 amino acids. Germline lookup yields CDR1 KGHDR and CDR2 SFDVKD. Germline trimming cut 3 bases from V and 8 bases from J; bases unmatched to any gene: 5. CDR3 in amino acids: CATSDHRQGAEKLFF. As DNA, the CDR3 is TGTGCCACCAGTGATCACCGACAGGGGGCAGAAAAACTGTTTTTT.

In the case of this clone: Since a much larger clone is just one base distant, this may be a read error. CDR3 nucleotides: TGTGCCAGCAGCCCAGGGTACACCGGGGAGCTGTTTTTT. It codes for CASSPGYTGELFF. This chain connects TRBV11-2 to TRBJ2-2; weak D call: TRBD1 (5 bases). The ends were cut back, 5 bases at V and 3 bases at J, with 7 bases in the middle. CDR1 is SGHAT and CDR2 is FQNNGV in the germline V gene. CDR3 length equals 13 residues. Based on the CDR3 plus reference TRBV11-2 and TRBJ2-2, the full variable domain is EAGVAQSPRYKIIEKRQSVAFWCNPISGHATLYWYQQILGQGPKLLIQFQNNGVVDDSQLPKDRFSAERLKGVDSTLKIQPAKLEDSAVYLCASSPGYTGELFFGEGSRLTVL.

The chain recombines TRBV21-1 with TRBJ1-1; the D call of TRBD1 is as the table states it, not checked on the DNA. TRBV21-1 is assigned pseudogene status. CDR3 length: 13 amino acids. Written as DNA, the CDR3 is TGTGCCAGCAGCAAAGACAGGGGCGCTGAAGCTTTCTTT. As protein: CASSKDRGAEAFF.

This chain joins TRBV18 and TRBJ2-4, with a weak D call TRBD2 (6 bases). Trimming cost V 5 bases and J 0 bases, with 8 bases left between them. This CDR3 region has 14 residues. Germline CDR1 KGHSH, CDR2 LQKENI. The CDR3: CASSLGLAKNIQYF. The CDR3 nucleotides read TGTGCCAGCTCATTGGGACTAGCCAAAAACATTCAGTACTTC. The full variable domain, rest sourced from reference TRBV18 and TRBJ2-4, is NAGVMQNPRHLVRRRGQEARLRCSPMKGHSHVYWYRQLPEEGLKFMVYLQKENIIDESGMPKERFSAEFPKEGPSILRIQQVVRGDSAAYFCASSLGLAKNIQYFGAGTRLSVL.

The J gene is TRBJ2-1, the V gene TRBV7-2; a possible D gene is TRBD1 (5 bases). The CDR3 length is 17 residues. Trimming cost V 2 bases and J 0 bases, with 14 bases left between them. The germline gives CDR1 SGHTA, CDR2 FQGNSA. CDR3 residues: CASSLRTSYSSYNEQFF. In DNA form, the CDR3 reads TGTGCCAGCAGCTTACGGACATCCTACAGCTCCTACAATGAGCAGTTCTTC.

The V and J genes are TRBV5-1 and TRBJ1-6, with a tentative D call TRBD1 (5 bases). Per germline, CDR1 SGHRS and CDR2 YFSETQ. The CDR3 has 14 residues. V was trimmed by 4 bases and J by 10 bases, leaving 15 bases between them. The CDR3 spells CASSQRGIESPLHF. CDR3 DNA sequence: TGCGCCAGCAGCCAGCGGGGCATCGAATCACCCCTCCACTTT.